This T cell receptor beta chain came from a study of CD8+CD57+ T cells in acquired aplastic anemia. A remark on this clonotype: Its specificity is unknown.

Those patients picked for sequencing had displayed CD8+CD57+ cell expansion on flow cytometry. J was trimmed by 0 bases and V by 6 bases; bases with no gene match: 5. This CDR3 has 15 amino acids. Germline V lookup: CDR1 ENHRY, CDR2 SYGVKD. Overall study results and limits: Almost 30 shared CD8+ CDR3s appeared highly expressed within patients' immunodominant clones.

Genomic DNA acted as the template from which TCR beta VDJ combination and CDR3 sequence profiling were carried out. TCRdb reprocessed the reads with MiXCR, giving one entry per CDR3 protein. The data contain roughly 120,000 distinct CDR3 sequences, roughly 55% of them singletons. The receptor comes from a human donor with aplastic anemia. The chain recombines TRBV10-3 with TRBJ2-3, with 8 bases matching TRBD2. The sequenced sample consisted of sorted CD4+, CD8+, or CD8+CD57+ T cells (not recorded which) from PBMCs. The CDR3 protein is CAIRRTSPSTDTQYF. The CDR3 region has the DNA TGTGCCATCAGGAGGACTAGCCCAAGCACAGATACGCAGTATTTT.